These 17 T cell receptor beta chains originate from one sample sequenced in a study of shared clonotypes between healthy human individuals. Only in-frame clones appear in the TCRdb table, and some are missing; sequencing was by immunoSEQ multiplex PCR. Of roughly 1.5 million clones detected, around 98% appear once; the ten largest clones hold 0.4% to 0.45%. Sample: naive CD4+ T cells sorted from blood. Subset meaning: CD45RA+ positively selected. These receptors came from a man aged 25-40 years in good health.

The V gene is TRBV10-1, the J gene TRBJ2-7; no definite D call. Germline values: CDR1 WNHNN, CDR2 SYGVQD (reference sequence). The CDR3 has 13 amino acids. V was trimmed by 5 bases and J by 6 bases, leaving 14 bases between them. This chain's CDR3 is CASSRAGPSEQYF. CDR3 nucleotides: TGCGCCAGCAGTAGGGCAGGCCCATCCGAGCAGTACTTC.

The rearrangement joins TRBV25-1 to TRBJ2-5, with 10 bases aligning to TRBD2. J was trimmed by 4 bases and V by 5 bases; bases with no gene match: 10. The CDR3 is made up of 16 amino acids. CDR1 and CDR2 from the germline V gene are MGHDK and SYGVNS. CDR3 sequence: CASSLPAGGPLETQYF. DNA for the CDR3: TGTGCCAGCAGTCTCCCAGCGGGAGGGCCTTTAGAGACCCAGTACTTC.

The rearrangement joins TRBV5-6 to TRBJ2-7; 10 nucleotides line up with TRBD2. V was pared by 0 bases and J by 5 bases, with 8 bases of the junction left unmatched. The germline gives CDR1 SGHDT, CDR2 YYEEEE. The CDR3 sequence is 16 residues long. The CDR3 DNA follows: TGTGCCAGCAGCTTGGTTGCTAGCGGGAGTAGGGACGAGCAGTACTTC. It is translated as CASSLVASGSRDEQYF.

The CDR3 sequence is CASSWGTSGTSYEQYF. CDR3 nucleotides: TGCGCCAGCAGCTGGGGGACTAGCGGAACTTCCTACGAGCAGTACTTC. The J gene is TRBJ2-7, the V gene TRBV5-1; 11 nucleotides agree with TRBD2. Trimming took 3 bases from V and 1 from J; bases not matched to a gene: 6. The V gene's germline CDR1 is SGHRS and CDR2 YFSETQ. CDR3 size: 16 residues.

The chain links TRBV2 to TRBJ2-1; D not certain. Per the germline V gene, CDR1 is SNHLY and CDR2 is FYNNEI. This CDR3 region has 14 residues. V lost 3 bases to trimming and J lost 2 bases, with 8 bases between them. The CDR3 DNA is TGTGCCAGCAGTGACCAACCCCCCTACAATGAGCAGTTCTTC. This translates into CASSDQPPYNEQFF.

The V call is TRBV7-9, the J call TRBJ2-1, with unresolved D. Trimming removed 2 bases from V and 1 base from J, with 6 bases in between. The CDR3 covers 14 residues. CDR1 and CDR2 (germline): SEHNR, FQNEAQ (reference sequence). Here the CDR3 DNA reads TGTGCCAGCAGCTTACGCTGGTCCTACAATGAGCAGTTCTTC. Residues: CASSLRWSYNEQFF.

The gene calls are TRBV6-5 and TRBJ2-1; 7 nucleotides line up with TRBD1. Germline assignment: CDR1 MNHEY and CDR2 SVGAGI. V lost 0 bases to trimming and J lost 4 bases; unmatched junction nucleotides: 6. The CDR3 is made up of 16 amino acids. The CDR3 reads CASSYSADRAYNEQFF. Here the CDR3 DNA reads TGTGCCAGCAGTTACTCGGCCGACAGGGCGTACAATGAGCAGTTCTTC.

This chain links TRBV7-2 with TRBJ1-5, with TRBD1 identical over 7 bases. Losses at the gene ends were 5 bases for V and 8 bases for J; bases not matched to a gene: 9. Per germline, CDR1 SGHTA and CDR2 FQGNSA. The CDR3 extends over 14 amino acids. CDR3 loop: CASSPNRQGKPQHF. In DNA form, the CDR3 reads TGTGCCAGCAGCCCCAATCGACAGGGAAAGCCCCAGCATTTT.

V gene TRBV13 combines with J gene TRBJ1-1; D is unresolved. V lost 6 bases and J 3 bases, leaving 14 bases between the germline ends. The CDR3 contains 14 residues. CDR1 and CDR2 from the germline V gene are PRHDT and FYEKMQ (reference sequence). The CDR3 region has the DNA TGTGCCAGCAGTTTATCGGCATGGGACACTGAAGCTTTCTTT. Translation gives CASSLSAWDTEAFF.

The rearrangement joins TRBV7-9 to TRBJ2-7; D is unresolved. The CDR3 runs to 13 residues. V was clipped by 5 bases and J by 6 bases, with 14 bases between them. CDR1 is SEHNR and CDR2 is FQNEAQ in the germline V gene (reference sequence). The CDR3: CASSPSIGSEQYF. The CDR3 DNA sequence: TGTGCCAGCAGCCCATCCATCGGGTCCGAGCAGTACTTC.

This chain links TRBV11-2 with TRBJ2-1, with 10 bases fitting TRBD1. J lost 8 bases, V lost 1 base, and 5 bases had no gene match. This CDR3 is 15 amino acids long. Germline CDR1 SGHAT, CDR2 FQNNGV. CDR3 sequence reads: CASSLVDRGYDEQFF. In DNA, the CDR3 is TGTGCCAGCAGCTTAGTGGACAGGGGGTATGATGAGCAGTTCTTC.

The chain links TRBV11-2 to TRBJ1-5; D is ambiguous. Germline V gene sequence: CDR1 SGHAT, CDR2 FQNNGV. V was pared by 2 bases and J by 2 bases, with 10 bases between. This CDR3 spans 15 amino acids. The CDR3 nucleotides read TGTGCCAGCAGCTTACGAGAATTTGGCAATCAGCCCCAGCATTTT. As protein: CASSLREFGNQPQHF.

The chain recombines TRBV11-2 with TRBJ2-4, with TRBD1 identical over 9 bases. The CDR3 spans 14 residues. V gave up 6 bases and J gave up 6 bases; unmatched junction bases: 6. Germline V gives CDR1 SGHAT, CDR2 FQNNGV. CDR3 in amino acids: CASRLTGGSNIQYF. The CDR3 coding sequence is TGTGCCAGCAGGCTAACAGGGGGCTCAAACATTCAGTACTTC.

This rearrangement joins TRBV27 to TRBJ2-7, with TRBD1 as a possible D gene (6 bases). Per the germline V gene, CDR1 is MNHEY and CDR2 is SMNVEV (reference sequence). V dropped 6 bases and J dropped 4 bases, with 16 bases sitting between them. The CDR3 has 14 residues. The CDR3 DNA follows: TGTGCCAGCAGCGTCCAGGGGTTGAGGTACGAGCAGTACTTC. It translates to CASSVQGLRYEQYF.

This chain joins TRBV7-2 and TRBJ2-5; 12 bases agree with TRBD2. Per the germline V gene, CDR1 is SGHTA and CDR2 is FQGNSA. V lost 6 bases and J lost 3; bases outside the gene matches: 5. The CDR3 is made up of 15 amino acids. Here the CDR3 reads CASRPRLAGEETQYF. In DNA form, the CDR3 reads TGTGCCAGCAGGCCTAGACTAGCGGGGGAAGAGACCCAGTACTTC.

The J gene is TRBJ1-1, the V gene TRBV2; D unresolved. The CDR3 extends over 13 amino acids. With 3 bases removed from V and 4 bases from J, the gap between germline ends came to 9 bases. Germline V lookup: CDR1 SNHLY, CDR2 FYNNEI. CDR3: CASSESAGTEAFF. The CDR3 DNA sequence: TGTGCCAGCAGTGAGTCCGCGGGCACTGAAGCTTTCTTT.

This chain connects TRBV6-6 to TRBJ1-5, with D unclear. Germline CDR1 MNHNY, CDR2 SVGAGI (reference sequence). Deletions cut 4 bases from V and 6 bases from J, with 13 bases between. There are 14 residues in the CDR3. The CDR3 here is CASSLKFGSQPQHF. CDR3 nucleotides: TGTGCCAGCAGTTTGAAGTTTGGGAGTCAGCCCCAGCATTTT.